Here is one T cell receptor beta chain with its context. As yet, its antigen is unknown. This entry comes from a study of T-cell reconstitution after alpha-beta-depleted transplantation in children. Study-wide results and caveats: Surviving recipient T cells and thymic progenitors produced the high day-60 TCRbeta diversity seen in some patients. Alpha-beta T cells present about two months after transplant were reported to originate from several hundred expanded graft clones. The authors attributed T-cell counts and diversity one year after transplant mostly to newly produced T cells.

The V and J ends lost 1 base and 6 bases respectively, with 7 bases between them. Per the germline V gene, CDR1 is KGHSH and CDR2 is LQKENI. CDR3 length: 12 residues. As it was prepared, the TCRbeta library received unique molecular identifiers. TCRdb independently ran MiXCR on the PCR reads; one entry per CDR3 protein. The sample includes hundreds of thousands of distinct CDR3 sequences, over 10% of them seen just once. This chain joins TRBV18 and TRBJ2-7; D is undetermined. This receptor was taken from a girl aged 2 to 10 with congenital amegakaryocytic thrombocytopenia, due to receive a stem cell transplant. The material sequenced was PBMCs, taken before TCRalphabeta/CD19-depleted stem cell transplant. The CDR3 sequence is CASSPQVSEQYF. CDR3 DNA sequence: TGTGCCAGCTCACCACAGGTTTCCGAGCAGTACTTC.